The TCR beta chain under discussion was sequenced for a study of CD8 T cells in ankylosing spondylitis. Findings of the study overall: The authors reported significant enrichment of disease-linked clones in matched ankylosing spondylitis synovial fluid.

This clonotype showed up just a few times. Its specificity is unknown. TCRdb ran MiXCR on the 5' RACE reads and lists one entry per CDR3 protein. The data show about 340,000 distinct CDR3 sequences, over 12% seen once. Sequenced: blood, either unsorted or a sorted T cell fraction (not recorded which). This TCR was recovered from a male donor with ankylosing spondylitis or in good health (not recorded which).

CDR3 sequence reads: CASSSGQGVIDEQFF. Written as DNA, the CDR3 is TGCGCCAGCAGCTCTGGACAGGGAGTTATTGATGAGCAGTTCTTC. The chain has TRBV5-1 and TRBJ2-1, with 8 nucleotides matching TRBD1. This CDR3 comprises 15 residues. The V and J ends lost 3 bases and 8 bases, in that order; junction bases with no gene match: 10. The V gene's germline CDR1 is SGHRS and CDR2 YFSETQ.